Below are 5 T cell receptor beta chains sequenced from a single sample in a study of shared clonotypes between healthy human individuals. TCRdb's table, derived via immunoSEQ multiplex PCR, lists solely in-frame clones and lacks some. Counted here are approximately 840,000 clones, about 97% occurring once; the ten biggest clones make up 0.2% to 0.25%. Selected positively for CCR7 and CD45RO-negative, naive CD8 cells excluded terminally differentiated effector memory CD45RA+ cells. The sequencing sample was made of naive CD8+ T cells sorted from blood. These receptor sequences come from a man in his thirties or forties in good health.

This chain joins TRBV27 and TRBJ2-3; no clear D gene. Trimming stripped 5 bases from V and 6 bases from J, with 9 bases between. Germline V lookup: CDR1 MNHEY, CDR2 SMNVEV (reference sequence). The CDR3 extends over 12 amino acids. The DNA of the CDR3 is TGTGCCAGCAGTGAGACTCTCGATACGCAGTATTTT. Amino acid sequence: CASSETLDTQYF.

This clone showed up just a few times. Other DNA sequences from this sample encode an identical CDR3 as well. CDR3 sequence (DNA): TGTGCCAGCAGTTTAAGAGGGTCCTACGAGCAGTACTTC. Its protein is CASSLRGSYEQYF. V usage is TRBV27 and J usage is TRBJ2-7, with D possibly TRBD2 on 5 matching bases. Germline V gene sequence: CDR1 MNHEY, CDR2 SMNVEV (reference sequence). The length of the CDR3 is 13 residues. The V and J ends lost 2 bases and 1 base respectively, with 6 bases between them.

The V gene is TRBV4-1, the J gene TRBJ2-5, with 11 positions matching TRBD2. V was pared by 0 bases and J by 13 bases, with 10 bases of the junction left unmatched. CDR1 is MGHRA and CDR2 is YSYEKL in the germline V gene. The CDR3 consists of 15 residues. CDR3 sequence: CASSQEELAGAPLYF. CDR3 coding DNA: TGCGCCAGCAGCCAAGAAGAACTAGCGGGAGCCCCACTGTACTTC.

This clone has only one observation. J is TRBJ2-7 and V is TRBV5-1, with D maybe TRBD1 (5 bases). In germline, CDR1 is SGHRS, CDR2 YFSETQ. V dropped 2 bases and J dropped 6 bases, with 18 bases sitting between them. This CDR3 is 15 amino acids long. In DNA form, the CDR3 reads TGCGCCAGCAGCTTAGGTCAGGGTCGAATCCCCGAGCAGTACTTC. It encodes CASSLGQGRIPEQYF.

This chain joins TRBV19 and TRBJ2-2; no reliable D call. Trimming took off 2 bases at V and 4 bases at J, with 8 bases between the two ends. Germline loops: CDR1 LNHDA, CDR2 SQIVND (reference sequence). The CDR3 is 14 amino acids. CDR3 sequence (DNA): TGTGCCAGTAGTATATCGCACGGCACCGGGGAGCTGTTTTTT. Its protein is CASSISHGTGELFF.